A single sample gave rise to the 23 T cell receptor beta chains below, sequenced in a study of T cells in lung cancer brain metastases. This table comes from immunoSEQ multiplex PCR, and its TCRdb copy is limited to in-frame clones, with some not included. The sample holds some 5,000 clones; under 90% are singletons and the top ten take roughly 8.3%. Material for sequencing was tumor tissue from a brain metastasis. The receptors originated from a woman aged 50 to 60 with non-small cell lung cancer that had spread to the brain.

The chain carries TRBV10-3 and TRBJ2-7, with 7 bases identical to TRBD1. The V and J ends lost 6 bases and 7 bases, in that order; junction bases with no gene match: 12. CDR3 length: 14 residues. Germline V gives CDR1 ENHRY, CDR2 SYGVKD. The CDR3 here is CAIRLTGLVEEQYF. CDR3 nucleotide sequence: TGTGCCATCAGACTGACAGGGTTAGTGGAGGAGCAGTACTTC.

The chain couples TRBV5-1 to TRBJ1-4, with a tentative D call TRBD1 (5 bases). CDR1 and CDR2 (germline): SGHRS, YFSETQ. V gave up 4 bases and J gave up 8 bases, with 15 bases separating them. There are 14 residues in the CDR3. The CDR3 is CASSPLGVPEKLFF. The CDR3 nucleotides read TGCGCCAGCAGCCCTTTAGGGGTCCCGGAAAAACTGTTTTTT.

The chain is built from TRBV28 and TRBJ1-1, with a weak D call TRBD1 (6 bases). Trimming stripped 4 bases from V and 1 base from J, with 13 bases between. The CDR3 extends over 15 amino acids. Germline V gives CDR1 MDHEN, CDR2 SYDVKM. The CDR3 DNA reads as TGTGCCAGCAGTTCCCCAGGGGTTCCGAACACTGAAGCTTTCTTT. Residues: CASSSPGVPNTEAFF.

The V and J genes are TRBV4-3 and TRBJ1-4, with 7 bases matching TRBD1. This CDR3 comprises 15 residues. Trimming cost V 0 bases and J 8 bases; bases outside gene matches: 6. The germline V gene has CDR1 LGHNA and CDR2 YSLEER. Written as DNA, the CDR3 is TGCGCCAGCAGCCAAGACGCGACAGGGTCAGAAAAACTGTTTTTT. This gives the protein CASSQDATGSEKLFF.

V is TRBV30 and J is TRBJ1-1; D remains unclear. The V and J ends lost 4 bases and 8 bases respectively, with 14 bases between them. Germline CDR1 is GTSNPN and CDR2 is SVGIG (reference sequence). CDR3 size: 12 residues. The chain's CDR3 is CAWTFGGKEAFF. As DNA, the CDR3 is TGTGCCTGGACCTTTGGAGGAAAAGAAGCTTTCTTT. Drawing the rest from reference TRBV30 and TRBJ1-1, the complete variable domain is SQTIHQWPATLVQPVGSPLSLECTVEGTSNPNLYWYRQAAGRGLQLLFYSVGIGQISSEVPQNLSASRPQDRQFILSSKKLLLSDSGFYLCAWTFGGKEAFFGQGTRLTVV.

The rearrangement joins TRBV11-3 to TRBJ2-7; 9 nucleotides line up with TRBD2. CDR3 size: 16 residues. After removal of 3 bases from V and 5 bases from J, the junction contained 11 bases not matched to a gene. Germline values: CDR1 SGHNT, CDR2 YENEEA. CDR3 sequence reads: CASSFGDSSGANEQYF. In DNA, the CDR3 is TGTGCCAGCAGCTTCGGAGACTCTAGCGGGGCGAACGAGCAGTACTTC.

J is TRBJ1-2 and V is TRBV7-2; 11 bases agree with TRBD1. This CDR3 region has 15 residues. In germline, CDR1 is SGHTA, CDR2 FQGNSA. The V and J ends lost 2 bases and 8 bases, in that order; junction bases with no gene match: 7. CDR3 in DNA: TGTGCCAGCAGCTTACGAGGACAGGGGGCTGAAGGCTACACCTTC. Residues: CASSLRGQGAEGYTF.

About this clone: The junction and the germline gene differ at one end; a read error may be behind it. The same CDR3 is also encoded by other DNA sequences in this sample. This chain uses TRBV18 with TRBJ1-1; D not certain. This CDR3 spans 16 amino acids. Germline V CDR1 and CDR2: KGHSH, LQKENI. The CDR3 DNA follows: TGTGCTAGCTCACCCCAGGCGTTTATTGGGAACACTGAAGCTTTCTTT. This translates into CASSPQAFIGNTEAFF.

This chain joins TRBV2 and TRBJ2-7; D is unclear. Trimming left V 6 bases short and J 4 bases short, with 10 bases between. CDR3 size: 12 residues. Per the germline V gene, CDR1 is SNHLY and CDR2 is FYNNEI. The CDR3 spells CASRESGYEQYF. The CDR3 DNA reads TGTGCCAGCAGGGAGAGTGGGTACGAGCAGTACTTC.

This clone rates as large. V gene TRBV4-1 combines with J gene TRBJ2-7, with 10 bases identical to TRBD1. Germline CDR1 and CDR2: MGHRA and YSYEKL. After removal of 3 bases from V and 6 bases from J, the junction contained 5 bases not matched to a gene. The CDR3 length is 14 residues. The CDR3 is CASSHRDRGSEQYF. CDR3 bases: TGCGCCAGCAGCCACCGGGACAGGGGTTCCGAGCAGTACTTC.

This clone came up once. The V gene is TRBV27, the J gene TRBJ1-2; D gene unclear. Germline CDR1 is MNHEY and CDR2 is SMNVEV (reference sequence). The CDR3 spans 17 residues. V lost 5 bases, J lost 0 bases, and 19 bases lay in between. CDR3 residues: CASSRRADGMANYGYTF. CDR3 coding DNA: TGTGCCAGCAGTAGAAGGGCGGACGGAATGGCTAACTATGGCTACACCTTC.

The chain combines TRBV28 with TRBJ2-1; D perhaps matches TRBD2 (6 bases). Germline loops: CDR1 MDHEN, CDR2 SYDVKM. The V gene lost 6 bases and the J gene lost 4 bases, with 16 bases spanning the gap. CDR3 length: 15 residues. The CDR3 nucleotides read TGTGCCAGCAGAGCGCTCCTTGGAGGGTACAATGAGCAGTTCTTC. Translating gives CASRALLGGYNEQFF.

V is TRBV27 and J is TRBJ1-2; D gene unclear. Trimming left V 8 bases short and J 8 bases short, with 12 bases between. This CDR3 has 11 residues. Germline V gene data show CDR1 as MNHEY and CDR2 as SMNVEV (reference sequence). The CDR3 protein is CASGRGKGYTF. Here the CDR3 DNA reads TGTGCCAGCGGAAGAGGGAAGGGCTACACCTTC.

The chain joins TRBV4-2 to TRBJ2-7; D gene uncertain. In germline, CDR1 is LGHNA, CDR2 YNFKEQ. The ends were cut back, 0 bases at V and 1 base at J, with 13 bases in the middle. The CDR3 has 16 amino acids. The CDR3 bases are TGTGCCAGCAGCCAAGATCCTCTGGCCAGTTCCTACGAGCAGTACTTC. Amino acids: CASSQDPLASSYEQYF.

The chain joins TRBV19 to TRBJ1-1, with unresolved D. This CDR3 has 13 amino acids. Germline V gives CDR1 LNHDA, CDR2 SQIVND (reference sequence). V was trimmed by 3 bases and J by 4 bases, leaving 9 bases between them. CDR3 in DNA: TGTGCCAGTAGTATTCGGGTCGTCACTGAAGCTTTCTTT. Protein product: CASSIRVVTEAFF.

V is TRBV7-2 and J is TRBJ1-1; D is undetermined. CDR1 and CDR2 (germline): SGHTA, FQGNSA. The CDR3 is 13 amino acids. The germline V and J ends were trimmed by 1 base and 3 bases, with 6 bases remaining between them. For the CDR3, the DNA is TGTGCCAGCAGCTTAGTGCGCGACACTGAAGCTTTCTTT. Encoded protein: CASSLVRDTEAFF. Full variable domain (missing parts from reference TRBV7-2 and TRBJ1-1): GAGVSQSPSNKVTEKGKDVELRCDPISGHTALYWYRQSLGQGLEFLIYFQGNSAPDKSGLPSDRFSAERTGGSVSTLTIQRTQQEDSAVYLCASSLVRDTEAFFGQGTRLTVV.

V gene TRBV7-2 combines with J gene TRBJ2-7, with a tentative D call TRBD2 (5 bases). Germline assignment: CDR1 SGHTA and CDR2 FQGNSA. This CDR3 comprises 14 residues. The germline V and J ends were trimmed by 5 bases and 2 bases, with 13 bases remaining between them. Here the CDR3 reads CASSPTPAAYEQYF. The CDR3 bases are TGTGCCAGCAGCCCGACCCCAGCGGCCTACGAGCAGTACTTC. The full variable domain, completed using reference TRBV7-2 and TRBJ2-7, is GAGVSQSPSNKVTEKGKDVELRCDPISGHTALYWYRQSLGQGLEFLIYFQGNSAPDKSGLPSDRFSAERTGGSVSTLTIQRTQQEDSAVYLCASSPTPAAYEQYFGPGTRLTVT.

The genes are TRBV27 and TRBJ1-1; D remains unclear. Germline CDR1 reads MNHEY; CDR2 reads SMNVEV (reference sequence). Trimming left V 1 base short and J 2 bases short, with 8 bases between. The CDR3 runs to 14 residues. The DNA of the CDR3 is TGTGCCAGCAGTTTATTTCGGGTCAACACTGAAGCTTTCTTT. Protein sequence: CASSLFRVNTEAFF.

This chain links TRBV7-2 with TRBJ2-7; 8 nucleotides align to TRBD1. CDR1 is SGHTA, CDR2 FQGNSA, per germline. The CDR3 is 14 amino acids. The ends lost 6 bases at V and 7 bases at J; junction bases unmatched: 11. The CDR3 DNA reads as TGTGCCAGCAGACGACAGGGGCGAGATCGGGAGCAGTACTTC. This translates into CASRRQGRDREQYF.

This chain connects TRBV5-4 to TRBJ1-2; D remains ambiguous. The germline V gene encodes CDR1 SGHNT and CDR2 YYREEE (reference sequence). The CDR3 is made up of 13 amino acids. The V and J ends lost 3 bases and 8 bases respectively, with 14 bases between them. In nucleotides, the CDR3 is TGTGCCAGCAGCTGGACGGGAGATGGAGGCTACACCTTC. This gives the protein CASSWTGDGGYTF.

This chain links TRBV20-1 with TRBJ1-2; D is unresolved. V lost 4 bases to trimming and J lost 4 bases, with 4 bases between them. CDR1 and CDR2 (germline): DFQATT, SNEGSKA (reference sequence). The CDR3 contains 10 residues. The CDR3 coding sequence is TGCAGTGCTATAAGCTATGGCTACACCTTC. This translates into CSAISYGYTF.

This clone appeared a single time. The chain links TRBV27 to TRBJ1-1, with D tentatively TRBD1 (5 bases). The CDR3 runs to 12 residues. V was trimmed by 0 bases and J by 8 bases, leaving 7 bases between them. Per germline, CDR1 MNHEY and CDR2 SMNVEV (reference sequence). As DNA, the CDR3 is TGTGCCAGCAGTTTATCGGGGCGAGAAGCTTTCTTT. This sequence encodes CASSLSGREAFF.

V is TRBV7-9 and J is TRBJ1-1; no definite D call. V gave up 5 bases and J gave up 6 bases, with 16 bases separating them. In germline, CDR1 is SEHNR, CDR2 FQNEAQ (reference sequence). This CDR3 region has 14 residues. The CDR3 DNA sequence: TGTGCCAGCAGCAAAAGGCGAGAGTCCCCTGAAGCTTTCTTT. Its translation: CASSKRRESPEAFF.